This T cell receptor (beta chain) was retrieved from a study of T cells in Graves' hyperthyroidism and ophthalmopathy. Graves' hyperthyroidism is called stable when ophthalmopathy does not progress within 18 months. Fresh peripheral blood, 10 ml, yielded the PBMCs. J gave up 3 bases and V 3 bases, and 10 bases lay outside the gene matches. Germline V gene sequence: CDR1 DFQATT, CDR2 SNEGSKA (reference sequence). This CDR3 has 15 amino acids. Regions amplified from RNA transcripts were the TCR beta CDR3 regions. TCR CDR3 regions were first amplified by RT-PCR with HTBI primers. TCRdb independently ran MiXCR on the multiplex PCR reads; one entry per CDR3 protein. The sample records around 720,000 distinct CDR3 sequences, about 35% being singletons.

Sequencing input: blood. This sequence was found in a woman in her thirties or forties with Graves' hyperthyroidism. The V gene is TRBV20-1, the J gene TRBJ2-7; 8 bases match TRBD2. DNA for the CDR3: TGCAGTGCTAGGGGGACCGGACTAGCTCTCTACGAGCAGTACTTC. Protein sequence: CSARGTGLALYEQYF.